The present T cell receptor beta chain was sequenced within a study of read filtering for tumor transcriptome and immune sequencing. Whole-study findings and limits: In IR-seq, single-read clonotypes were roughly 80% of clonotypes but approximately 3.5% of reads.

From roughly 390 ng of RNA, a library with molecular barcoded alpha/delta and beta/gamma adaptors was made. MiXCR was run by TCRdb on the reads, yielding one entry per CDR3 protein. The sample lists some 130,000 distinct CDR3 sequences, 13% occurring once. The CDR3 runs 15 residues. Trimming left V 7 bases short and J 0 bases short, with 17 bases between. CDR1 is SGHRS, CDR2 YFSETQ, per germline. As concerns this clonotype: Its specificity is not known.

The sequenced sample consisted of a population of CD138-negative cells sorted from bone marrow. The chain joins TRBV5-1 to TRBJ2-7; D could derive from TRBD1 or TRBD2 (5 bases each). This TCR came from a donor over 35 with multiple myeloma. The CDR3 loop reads CASAIRDGSSYEQYF. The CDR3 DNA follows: TGCGCCAGCGCCATCCGGGACGGAAGCTCCTACGAGCAGTACTTC.